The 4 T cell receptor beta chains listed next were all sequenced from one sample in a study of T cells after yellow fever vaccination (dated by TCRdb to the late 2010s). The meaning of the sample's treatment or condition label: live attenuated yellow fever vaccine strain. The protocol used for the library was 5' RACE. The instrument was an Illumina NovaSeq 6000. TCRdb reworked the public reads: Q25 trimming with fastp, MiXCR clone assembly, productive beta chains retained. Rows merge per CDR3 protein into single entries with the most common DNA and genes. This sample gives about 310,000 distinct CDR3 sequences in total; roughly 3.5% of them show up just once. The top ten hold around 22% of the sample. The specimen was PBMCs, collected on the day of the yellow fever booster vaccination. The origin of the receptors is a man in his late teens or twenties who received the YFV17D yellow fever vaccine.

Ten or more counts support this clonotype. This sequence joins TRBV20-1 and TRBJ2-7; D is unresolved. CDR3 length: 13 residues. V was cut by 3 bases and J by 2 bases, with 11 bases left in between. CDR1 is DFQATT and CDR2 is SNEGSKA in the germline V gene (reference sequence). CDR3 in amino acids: CSASLPTAYEQYF. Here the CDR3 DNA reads TGCAGTGCTAGTCTACCGACGGCCTACGAGCAGTACTTC.

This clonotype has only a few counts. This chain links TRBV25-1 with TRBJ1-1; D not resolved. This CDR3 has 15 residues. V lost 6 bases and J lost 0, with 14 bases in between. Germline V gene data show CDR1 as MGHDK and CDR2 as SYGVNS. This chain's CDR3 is CASSEGYWVNTEAFF. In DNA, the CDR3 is TGTGCCAGCAGCGAAGGGTATTGGGTGAACACTGAAGCTTTCTTT.

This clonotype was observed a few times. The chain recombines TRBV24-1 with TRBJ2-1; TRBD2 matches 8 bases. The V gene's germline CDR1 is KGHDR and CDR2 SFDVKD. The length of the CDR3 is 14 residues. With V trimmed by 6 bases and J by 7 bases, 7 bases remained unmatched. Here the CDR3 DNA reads TGTGCCACCAGTAGGAGCGGGGGAGCAAATGAGCAGTTCTTC. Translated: CATSRSGGANEQFF.

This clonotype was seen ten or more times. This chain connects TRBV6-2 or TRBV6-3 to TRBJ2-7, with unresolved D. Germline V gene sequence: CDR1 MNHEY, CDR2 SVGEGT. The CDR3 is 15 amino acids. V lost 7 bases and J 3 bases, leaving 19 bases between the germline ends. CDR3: CASTTDPGSLYEQYV. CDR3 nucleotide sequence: TGTGCCAGCACAACGGATCCTGGAAGCCTCTACGAGCAGTACGTC.